This passage covers 29 T cell receptor beta chains from one sample sequenced in a study of sequential checkpoint blockade in melanoma. Clones were read by immunoSEQ multiplex PCR, and TCRdb kept only the in-frame ones, dropping some. Of roughly 12,000 clones in the sample, 75% to 80% were seen once. Documented treatment: randomized to nivolumab then ipilimumab (arm A) or the reverse (arm B). Sequenced material: CD8+ T cells sorted from blood (inferred from file names), taken from a patient given nivolumab and ipilimumab in sequence. The receptors derive from a human donor with melanoma.

The gene calls are TRBV29-1 and TRBJ1-1; TRBD1 agrees at 8 bases. Germline V gene data show CDR1 as SQVTM and CDR2 as ANQGSEA. The CDR3 is 12 residues long. The ends lost 6 bases at V and 1 base at J; junction bases unmatched: 1. CDR3 nucleotides: TGCAGCGTGGACAGGGAGAACACTGAAGCTTTCTTT. Its protein product is CSVDRENTEAFF.

This chain connects TRBV5-6 to TRBJ2-1; 10 nucleotides agree with TRBD2. Germline-derived CDR1 and CDR2 are SGHDT and YYEEEE. There are 15 residues in the CDR3. J was trimmed by 5 bases and V by 0 bases; bases with no gene match: 2. The CDR3 DNA sequence: TGTGCCAGCAGCTTGGGACTAGCGGGCAACAATGAGCAGTTCTTC. Translating gives CASSLGLAGNNEQFF.

This clone ranks as large. The rearrangement uses TRBV28 and TRBJ1-2; D gene unclear. CDR3 length equals 12 residues. With 8 bases removed from V and 2 bases from J, the gap between germline ends came to 9 bases. Per the germline V gene, CDR1 is MDHEN and CDR2 is SYDVKM. CDR3 sequence: CASREGNYGYTF. CDR3 nucleotide sequence: TGTGCCAGCCGGGAAGGAAACTATGGCTACACCTTC.

V gene TRBV7-9 combines with J gene TRBJ2-3; 7 nucleotides align to TRBD1. V dropped 0 bases and J dropped 5; count of bases not matched to a gene: 5. Germline V gene data show CDR1 as SEHNR and CDR2 as FQNEAQ (reference sequence). CDR3 size: 15 residues. The CDR3 loop reads CASSLATGMVDTQYF. The CDR3, as DNA: TGTGCCAGCAGCTTAGCGACAGGGATGGTAGATACGCAGTATTTT. The full variable domain, completed using reference TRBV7-9 and TRBJ2-3, is DTGVSQNPRHKITKRGQNVTFRCDPISEHNRLYWYRQTLGQGPEFLTYFQNEAQLEKSRLLSDRFSAERPKGSFSTLEIQRTEQGDSAMYLCASSLATGMVDTQYFGPGTRLTVL.

This clone occurred once. V is TRBV7-3 and J is TRBJ1-1; D not certain. Germline-derived CDR1 and CDR2 are SGHTA and FQGTGA. V was clipped by 2 bases and J by 6 bases, with 4 bases between them. The CDR3 length is 11 residues. In DNA, the CDR3 is TGTGCCAGCAGCTTAGCGGCTGAAGCTTTCTTT. Encoded protein: CASSLAAEAFF.

This sequence joins TRBV19 and TRBJ2-7, with a possible D match to TRBD1 (6 bases). The CDR3 is 14 residues long. Trimming took 3 bases from V and 3 from J, leaving 12 bases between them. The germline V gene has CDR1 LNHDA and CDR2 SQIVND (reference sequence). This CDR3 reads CASSIEWGHYEQYF. The DNA of the CDR3 is TGTGCCAGTAGTATCGAATGGGGGCACTACGAGCAGTACTTC.

The rearrangement uses TRBV4-2 and TRBJ1-1, with D perhaps TRBD1 (5 bases). The germline gives CDR1 LGHNA, CDR2 YNFKEQ. With 3 bases removed from V and 1 base from J, the gap between germline ends came to 9 bases. CDR3 length: 14 amino acids. The CDR3 nucleotides read TGTGCCAGCAGCCAGGCCAGGGAGAACACTGAAGCTTTCTTT. As protein: CASSQARENTEAFF.

The chain couples TRBV19 to TRBJ1-1; D is ambiguous. With 6 bases removed from V and 0 bases from J, the gap between germline ends came to 17 bases. The CDR3 is 16 residues long. Per the germline V gene, CDR1 is LNHDA and CDR2 is SQIVND (reference sequence). CDR3 sequence: CASSFYPGIMNTEAFF. The CDR3 region has the DNA TGTGCCAGTAGCTTCTATCCCGGGATTATGAACACTGAAGCTTTCTTT.

The CDR3 loop reads CASSSAGILGSFEQFF. CDR3 nucleotide sequence: TGCGCCAGCAGCTCCGCCGGGATTTTAGGATCTTTTGAGCAGTTCTTC. The chain combines TRBV5-1 with TRBJ2-1, with D possibly being TRBD2 (5 bases). The germline CDR1 and CDR2 sequences are SGHRS and YFSETQ. V was cut by 3 bases and J by 9 bases, with 22 bases left in between. This CDR3 is built from 16 residues.

The rearrangement links TRBV10-3 to TRBJ1-5; 8 bases map to TRBD1. Germline values: CDR1 ENHRY, CDR2 SYGVKD. V lost 4 bases, J lost 7 bases, and 6 bases stayed unmatched. The CDR3 covers 14 residues. The CDR3 protein is CAISAGGAGQPQHF. CDR3 DNA sequence: TGTGCCATCAGTGCAGGGGGCGCAGGACAGCCCCAGCATTTT.

This rearrangement joins TRBV28 to TRBJ2-2, with 9 bases lining up with TRBD1. Germline V gene lookup returns CDR1 MDHEN and CDR2 SYDVKM. The length of the CDR3 is 21 residues. The J segment lost 0 bases and the V segment lost 4 bases, leaving 18 bases of the junction unmatched. CDR3 nucleotide sequence: TGTGCCAGCAGTTCTCAAATCATACAGGGGGCCTTATTTACGAACACCGGGGAGCTGTTTTTT. Translation gives CASSSQIIQGALFTNTGELFF.

The DNA of the CDR3 is TGCGCCAGCAGCCAAACCGGGACAGGGGCCTACGAGCAGTACTTC. Translating it yields CASSQTGTGAYEQYF. This sequence joins TRBV4-1 and TRBJ2-7, with 10 positions matching TRBD1. Trimming at V came to 2 bases and at J to 2 bases, leaving 3 bases not matched to a gene. The V gene's germline CDR1 is MGHRA and CDR2 YSYEKL. CDR3 length: 15 amino acids.

The CDR3 loop is CASSYGGAGELFF. As DNA, the CDR3 is TGTGCCAGCAGTTACGGCGGGGCCGGGGAGCTGTTTTTT. The chain links TRBV6-5 to TRBJ2-2; D perhaps matches TRBD2 (6 bases). Germline CDR1 is MNHEY and CDR2 is SVGAGI. V was clipped by 2 bases and J by 6 bases, with 7 bases between them. The CDR3 contains 13 residues.

The rearrangement joins TRBV20-1 to TRBJ2-7, with 7 bases that match TRBD2. Germline CDR1 DFQATT, CDR2 SNEGSKA (reference sequence). V gave up 6 bases and J gave up 4 bases; unmatched junction bases: 3. This CDR3 is 11 amino acids long. CDR3 protein: CSARDYYEQYF. The CDR3 DNA reads as TGCAGTGCCCGGGACTATTACGAGCAGTACTTC.

This clone is medium-sized by share. The V call is TRBV19, the J call TRBJ2-4, with a tentative D call TRBD2 (5 bases). The CDR3 runs 13 residues. From germline, CDR1 is LNHDA and CDR2 SQIVND (reference sequence). The V end lost 5 bases, the J end lost 6 bases, and 11 bases lay between the germline ends. CDR3 nucleotide sequence: TGTGCCAGTAGTTCCTCGGGAATAAACATTCAGTACTTC. This translates into CASSSSGINIQYF.

The V call is TRBV7-9, the J call TRBJ2-3; 7 nucleotides line up with TRBD1. CDR3 length: 16 residues. CDR1 is SEHNR and CDR2 is FQNEAQ in the germline V gene (reference sequence). V lost 7 bases, J lost 1 base, and 11 bases stayed unmatched. The CDR3 bases are TGTGCCAGCATACAGGGGTACAGGGTCGGCACAGATACGCAGTATTTT. Translating it yields CASIQGYRVGTDTQYF.

The rearrangement uses TRBV7-6 and TRBJ2-7, with a possible D match to TRBD2 (5 bases). Germline CDR1 is SGHVS and CDR2 is FNYEAQ. V was clipped by 0 bases and J by 3 bases, with 12 bases between them. This CDR3 has 15 residues. CDR3 sequence: CASSLAHSGSYEQYF. CDR3 DNA: TGTGCCAGCAGCTTAGCGCACAGCGGCAGCTACGAGCAGTACTTC.

The chain employs TRBV7-2 and TRBJ2-7; the D gene is possibly TRBD1 (6 bases). The germline V gene encodes CDR1 SGHTA and CDR2 FQGNSA. CDR3 length equals 17 residues. V was pared by 3 bases and J by 5 bases, with 23 bases between. The CDR3 region is CASSFSSPTGTKNEQYF. The CDR3 region has the DNA TGTGCCAGCAGCTTTTCGAGTCCGACAGGCACCAAGAACGAGCAGTACTTC.

The chain is built from TRBV9 and TRBJ2-7, with 9 bases lining up with TRBD2. The CDR3 contains 14 residues. CDR1 and CDR2 (germline): SGDLS, YYNGEE. V shed 0 bases, J shed 6 bases, and the junction held 4 bases outside the gene matches. The CDR3 DNA reads as TGTGCCAGCAGCGTAGGAGCGGGAGGTGTCGAGCAGTACTTC. Amino acids: CASSVGAGGVEQYF.

The J gene is TRBJ2-1, the V gene TRBV15; D remains unclear. Germline V lookup: CDR1 LNHNV, CDR2 YYDKDF (reference sequence). The CDR3 consists of 16 residues. Between the trimmed V and J ends, which lost 0 bases and 0 bases, there was a span of 9 bases. The chain's CDR3 is CATSRDTSSSYNEQFF. CDR3 nucleotide sequence: TGTGCCACCAGCAGAGACACGTCGAGCTCCTACAATGAGCAGTTCTTC. Based on the CDR3 plus reference TRBV15 and TRBJ2-1, the full variable domain is DAMVIQNPRYQVTQFGKPVTLSCSQTLNHNVMYWYQQKSSQAPKLLFHYYDKDFNNEADTPDNFQSRRPNTSFCFLDIRSPGLGDTAMYLCATSRDTSSSYNEQFFGPGTRLTVL.

This chain links TRBV4-1 with TRBJ1-1, with 9 bases lining up with TRBD1. Germline trimming cut 2 bases from V and 7 bases from J; bases unmatched to any gene: 17. The CDR3 is made up of 18 amino acids. The V gene's germline CDR1 is MGHRA and CDR2 YSYEKL. In DNA, the CDR3 is TGCGCCAGCAGCCAAAACACCCCTACAGGGGGCAAAGAGGGTGAAGCTTTCTTT. This sequence encodes CASSQNTPTGGKEGEAFF.

This chain links TRBV9 with TRBJ2-7; 11 nucleotides agree with TRBD1. The CDR3 extends over 14 amino acids. V lost 4 bases and J lost 5; bases outside the gene matches: 5. Germline CDR1 SGDLS, CDR2 YYNGEE. CDR3 residues: CASSRGQGVDEQYF. As DNA, the CDR3 is TGTGCCAGCAGCCGGGGACAGGGGGTTGACGAGCAGTACTTC.

The gene calls are TRBV2 and TRBJ1-6; D is unclear. V lost 8 bases and J 7 bases, leaving 6 bases between the germline ends. The CDR3 runs to 11 residues. The germline V gene encodes CDR1 SNHLY and CDR2 FYNNEI. The CDR3 DNA reads as TGTGCCAGCGGAGCGAATTCACCCCTCCACTTT. It specifies CASGANSPLHF. Drawing the rest from reference TRBV2 and TRBJ1-6, the complete variable domain is EPEVTQTPSHQVTQMGQEVILRCVPISNHLYFYWYRQILGQKVEFLVSFYNNEISEKSEIFDDQFSVERPDGSNFTLKIRSTKLEDSAMYFCASGANSPLHFGNGTRLTVT.

V is TRBV27 and J is TRBJ1-1; tentatively, D is TRBD1 (6 bases). The CDR3 runs 16 residues. The germline V and J ends were trimmed by 0 bases and 4 bases, with 15 bases remaining between them. Germline CDR1 and CDR2: MNHEY and SMNVEV (reference sequence). The CDR3 protein is CASSLSNRAVVTEAFF. The DNA of the CDR3 is TGTGCCAGCAGTTTATCGAACAGGGCCGTCGTCACTGAAGCTTTCTTT.

This clone was detected a few times. The chain links TRBV30 to TRBJ2-7, with 9 bases matching TRBD1. Germline values: CDR1 GTSNPN, CDR2 SVGIG (reference sequence). J lost 6 bases, V lost 2 bases, and 8 bases had no gene match. This CDR3 has 14 residues. This CDR3 reads CAWSFRTGVAEQYF. Here the CDR3 DNA reads TGTGCCTGGAGTTTTCGGACAGGGGTTGCCGAGCAGTACTTC.

This clone was detected a few times. The chain carries TRBV28 and TRBJ1-5; TRBD1 matches 7 bases. V trimming: 3 bases; J trimming: 9 bases; junction bases outside the gene matches: 8. The CDR3 runs to 14 residues. Looked up from germline, CDR1 is MDHEN and CDR2 is SYDVKM. CDR3 amino acids: CASSLGQFDGPQHF. Here the CDR3 DNA reads TGTGCCAGCAGTTTGGGACAGTTTGATGGGCCCCAGCATTTT.

V is TRBV19 and J is TRBJ2-1; 7 nucleotides match TRBD2. Germline CDR1 reads LNHDA; CDR2 reads SQIVND (reference sequence). The CDR3 is 14 residues long. Germline trimming cut 7 bases from V and 2 bases from J; bases unmatched to any gene: 5. CDR3 DNA sequence: TGTGCCAGTAAGATCGCGGGGGCCTACAATGAGCAGTTCTTC. Protein product: CASKIAGAYNEQFF.

V gene TRBV6-5 combines with J gene TRBJ2-7; 11 bases map to TRBD1. The ends lost 6 bases at V and 2 bases at J; junction bases unmatched: 0. CDR1 is MNHEY, CDR2 SVGAGI, per germline. There are 13 residues in the CDR3. The CDR3 nucleotides read TGTGCCAGCAGGGGACAGGGGGCCTACGAGCAGTACTTC. Its translation: CASRGQGAYEQYF.

This sequence joins TRBV15 and TRBJ2-1, with 7 bases aligning to TRBD2. J lost 9 bases, V lost 0 bases, and 8 bases had no gene match. This CDR3 contains 15 residues. Germline V gives CDR1 LNHNV, CDR2 YYDKDF (reference sequence). CDR3 coding DNA: TGTGCCACCAGCAGAGAGTGGGGGGGTGTGGGTGAGCAGTTCTTC. Amino acid sequence: CATSREWGGVGEQFF.